The 30 T cell receptor beta chains listed next were all sequenced from one sample in a study of blood T cell repertoires in COVID-19. The table came from immunoSEQ multiplex PCR; TCRdb's copy has only in-frame clones and leaves some out. The profile covers 150,000 to 200,000 clones, with 82% appearing a single time and 7.8% taken by the ten largest. Sequenced input: peripheral blood. Receptors originate from a woman aged 55-75 years with COVID-19, enrolled during active disease.

The chain links TRBV19 to TRBJ1-2, with 9 bases matching TRBD1. V was pared by 6 bases and J by 1 base, with 9 bases of the junction left unmatched. The germline V gene encodes CDR1 LNHDA and CDR2 SQIVND (reference sequence). The CDR3 is 16 amino acids. The CDR3 bases are TGTGCCAGTAGCCCTGATGGACAGGGGCGTAACTATGGCTACACCTTC. This encodes CASSPDGQGRNYGYTF.

The chain combines TRBV5-4 with TRBJ2-7, with TRBD2 as a possible D gene (5 bases). CDR1 is SGHNT, CDR2 YYREEE, per germline (reference sequence). The CDR3 sequence is 13 residues long. Trimming took off 2 bases at V and 5 bases at J, with 11 bases between the two ends. CDR3: CASSFFTRDEQYF. The CDR3 DNA reads as TGTGCCAGCAGCTTCTTTACTAGGGACGAGCAGTACTTC.

This clone has just one count. The V and J genes are TRBV7-2 and TRBJ2-7, with a possible D match to TRBD2 (6 bases). The CDR3 has 16 amino acids. Per germline, CDR1 SGHTA and CDR2 FQGNSA. Trimming left V 5 bases short and J 2 bases short, with 19 bases between. The DNA for the CDR3 is TGTGCCAGCAGCACCCTCCCCGGACTATCAGCCTACGAGCAGTACTTC. It translates to CASSTLPGLSAYEQYF.

The V and J genes are TRBV6-6 and TRBJ2-1; perhaps TRBD2 as D (5 bases). CDR3 length: 15 residues. V was trimmed by 6 bases and J by 4 bases, leaving 16 bases between them. Germline lookup yields CDR1 MNHNY and CDR2 SVGAGI (reference sequence). The CDR3 protein is CASSRAGIEYNEQFF. For the CDR3, the DNA is TGTGCCAGCAGCCGCGCCGGGATAGAGTACAATGAGCAGTTCTTC.

In nucleotides, the CDR3 is TGCAGTGCTAGTCTTAGCGGGAGGAATCGACCCTACGAGCAGTACTTC. Its protein product is CSASLSGRNRPYEQYF. V is TRBV20-1 and J is TRBJ2-7; TRBD2 matches 10 bases. Germline-derived CDR1 and CDR2 are DFQATT and SNEGSKA (reference sequence). Losses at the gene ends were 3 bases for V and 2 bases for J; bases not matched to a gene: 10. The CDR3 sequence is 16 residues long.

This clone appeared a few times. The chain combines TRBV21-1 with TRBJ2-3; the DNA was not compared with TRBD2, the D call given in the table. TRBV21-1 is a recognized pseudogene. CDR3 length: 16 amino acids. CDR3 protein: CASSSPAVPRTDTQYF. The CDR3 DNA follows: TGTGCCAGCAGCTCCCCAGCGGTCCCTCGCACAGATACGCAGTATTTT.

The chain combines TRBV19 with TRBJ1-1; 8 bases fit TRBD1. CDR1 is LNHDA, CDR2 SQIVND, per germline (reference sequence). The CDR3 totals 15 residues. Trimming removed 5 bases from V and 4 bases from J; junction bases left unmatched: 9. CDR3 nucleotide sequence: TGTGCCAGTAGTGTGTACTCAGGGGGCGGCACTGAAGCTTTCTTT. Residues: CASSVYSGGGTEAFF.

The genes are TRBV29-1 and TRBJ2-2; 11 positions agree with TRBD1. Germline V gene data show CDR1 as SQVTM and CDR2 as ANQGSEA. Trimming cost V 7 bases and J 2 bases; bases outside gene matches: 3. The CDR3 extends over 14 amino acids. CDR3 in amino acids: CSGRTGGNTGELFF. The CDR3, as DNA: TGCAGCGGCCGGACAGGGGGCAACACCGGGGAGCTGTTTTTT.

This chain connects TRBV6-1 to TRBJ1-4; 7 bases match TRBD1. Per the germline V gene, CDR1 is MNHNS and CDR2 is SASEGT. The CDR3 consists of 16 residues. V lost 3 bases, J lost 4 bases, and 8 bases stayed unmatched. This CDR3 is CASSDAPGTVNEKLFF. Here the CDR3 DNA reads TGTGCCAGCAGTGACGCCCCCGGGACAGTTAATGAAAAACTGTTTTTT.

This clone came up once. The rearrangement links TRBV14 to TRBJ2-3; unclear D gene. V was shortened by 4 bases and J by 4 bases, with 6 bases between the two germline ends. This CDR3 spans 12 amino acids. Germline CDR1 SGHDN, CDR2 FVKESK. The CDR3 DNA reads as TGTGCCAGCAGCCTCCAGTCAGATACGCAGTATTTT. Its protein product is CASSLQSDTQYF.

V usage is TRBV7-3 and J usage is TRBJ2-1; 8 nucleotides align to TRBD1. J gave up 7 bases and V 6 bases, and 5 bases lay outside the gene matches. The germline CDR1 and CDR2 sequences are SGHTA and FQGTGA. This CDR3 has 13 residues. The chain's CDR3 is CASSGTGGNEQFF. Written as DNA, the CDR3 is TGTGCCAGCAGTGGAACAGGGGGGAATGAGCAGTTCTTC.

The chain links TRBV19 to TRBJ1-1; no definite D call. Trimming took 4 bases from V and 2 from J, leaving 5 bases between them. The CDR3 contains 12 residues. Germline CDR1 LNHDA, CDR2 SQIVND (reference sequence). CDR3 sequence reads: CASSTLNTEAFF. CDR3 DNA: TGTGCCAGTAGTACCTTAAACACTGAAGCTTTCTTT.

The chain couples TRBV19 to TRBJ1-1, with D maybe TRBD1 (6 bases). Germline V gene data show CDR1 as LNHDA and CDR2 as SQIVND (reference sequence). V lost 8 bases and J 0 bases, leaving 10 bases between the germline ends. The CDR3 runs 13 residues. The CDR3 region is CASYGQMNTEAFF. The CDR3, as DNA: TGTGCCAGTTATGGACAGATGAACACTGAAGCTTTCTTT.

This chain joins TRBV6-2 or TRBV6-3 and TRBJ2-7, with TRBD2 as a possible D gene (5 bases). Germline V gene sequence: CDR1 MNHEY, CDR2 SVGEGT. The ends were cut back, 5 bases at V and 4 bases at J, with 15 bases in the middle. The CDR3 length is 14 residues. CDR3 in DNA: TGTGCCAGCAGTCCCTCGCTAGCCGGGTACGAGCAGTACGTC. Protein: CASSPSLAGYEQYV.

This chain connects TRBV7-6 to TRBJ2-3, with TRBD2 matching 10 bases. V lost 2 bases and J lost 2; bases outside the gene matches: 4. The CDR3 is 16 amino acids. Germline lookup yields CDR1 SGHVS and CDR2 FNYEAQ. Written as DNA, the CDR3 is TGTGCCAGCAGCTTACTAGCGGGAGTAGACACAGATACGCAGTATTTT. Protein product: CASSLLAGVDTDTQYF. The full variable domain, completed using reference TRBV7-6 and TRBJ2-3, is GAGVSQSPRYKVTKRGQDVALRCDPISGHVSLYWYRQALGQGPEFLTYFNYEAQQDKSGLPNDRFSAERPEGSISTLTIQRTEQRDSAMYRCASSLLAGVDTDTQYFGPGTRLTVL.

This clone was picked up many times. The gene calls are TRBV2 and TRBJ2-7; 10 positions agree with TRBD1. CDR3 size: 13 residues. Germline CDR1 is SNHLY and CDR2 is FYNNEI. Unmatched junction bases numbered 5, after V lost 3 bases and J lost 9 bases. CDR3 sequence reads: CASSEGQGRGQYV. Written as DNA, the CDR3 is TGTGCCAGCAGTGAGGGACAGGGGAGAGGGCAGTACGTC.

This clone was found once. The rearrangement uses TRBV27 and TRBJ2-5; 12 positions agree with TRBD2. The CDR3 has 18 amino acids. Trimming removed 1 base from V and 1 base from J; junction bases left unmatched: 7. Germline values: CDR1 MNHEY, CDR2 SMNVEV (reference sequence). CDR3 loop: CASSLLLAGGLRQETQYF. The CDR3 DNA is TGTGCCAGCAGTTTATTGCTAGCGGGGGGGCTCCGCCAAGAGACCCAGTACTTC.

V usage is TRBV30 and J usage is TRBJ1-1; no reliable D call. CDR1 and CDR2 (germline): GTSNPN, SVGIG (reference sequence). V lost 3 bases and J lost 8, with 13 bases in between. This CDR3 has 12 amino acids. The CDR3 DNA reads as TGTGCCTGGAGCCTTGTTCGGTTCGAAGCTTTCTTT. This codes for CAWSLVRFEAFF.

This clone was observed a handful of times. The chain couples TRBV3-1 (or the pseudogene TRBV3-2) to TRBJ2-5; tentatively, D is TRBD1 (5 bases). CDR1 LGHDT and CDR2 YNNKEL come from the germline V gene (reference sequence). Deletions cut 1 base from V and 1 base from J, with 10 bases between. The CDR3 covers 15 residues. CDR3 protein: CASSQGGHPQETQYF. The CDR3 nucleotides are TGTGCCAGCAGCCAAGGTGGACACCCCCAAGAGACCCAGTACTTC.

The chain recombines TRBV19 with TRBJ1-1, with TRBD1 as a possible D gene (6 bases). The V end was cut by 5 bases, the J end by 5 bases, with 9 bases between. The V gene's germline CDR1 is LNHDA and CDR2 SQIVND (reference sequence). The CDR3 extends over 12 amino acids. The CDR3 sequence is CASSGQRTEAFF. The CDR3 DNA sequence: TGTGCCAGTAGTGGACAGCGTACTGAAGCTTTCTTT.

The V call is TRBV9, the J call TRBJ2-3, with 11 bases matching TRBD2. CDR3 size: 17 residues. The ends lost 0 bases at V and 2 bases at J; junction bases unmatched: 5. Germline CDR1 reads SGDLS; CDR2 reads YYNGEE. DNA of the CDR3: TGTGCCAGCAGCGTAGACGGTAGCGGGGGGGTCACAGATACGCAGTATTTT. It codes for CASSVDGSGGVTDTQYF.

The chain combines TRBV27 with TRBJ2-1; 12 positions match TRBD2. The CDR3 extends over 15 amino acids. Germline trimming cut 4 bases from V and 14 bases from J; bases unmatched to any gene: 12. Per germline, CDR1 MNHEY and CDR2 SMNVEV (reference sequence). This CDR3 reads CASSYGGLAGDKEFF. The CDR3 DNA reads as TGTGCCAGCAGTTATGGGGGACTAGCGGGTGATAAGGAGTTCTTC.

V is TRBV4-1 and J is TRBJ1-2; a weak D match, TRBD1 (5 bases). CDR1 and CDR2 from the germline V gene are MGHRA and YSYEKL. With 0 bases removed from V and 4 bases from J, the gap between germline ends came to 12 bases. The CDR3 has 15 amino acids. This chain's CDR3 is CASSQERQGIYGYTF. The CDR3 DNA sequence: TGCGCCAGCAGCCAAGAGAGGCAGGGCATCTATGGCTACACCTTC.

This clone was recorded a few times. The chain carries TRBV18 and TRBJ1-6; 7 bases line up with TRBD1. The CDR3 length is 14 residues. After removal of 5 bases from V and 7 bases from J, the junction contained 5 bases not matched to a gene. The V gene's germline CDR1 is KGHSH and CDR2 LQKENI. The CDR3 DNA reads as TGTGCCAGCTCAGGGGACAGTTCAAATTCACCCCTCCACTTT. As protein: CASSGDSSNSPLHF.

The chain couples TRBV5-1 to TRBJ2-3; D gene ambiguous. Trimming left V 0 bases short and J 0 bases short, with 14 bases between. Germline CDR1 is SGHRS and CDR2 is YFSETQ. This CDR3 has 17 amino acids. This CDR3 is CASSLGFFGPSTDTQYF. As DNA, the CDR3 is TGCGCCAGCAGCTTGGGGTTTTTTGGGCCTAGCACAGATACGCAGTATTTT. The complete variable domain, with remaining parts taken from reference TRBV5-1 and TRBJ2-3, reads KAGVTQTPRYLIKTRGQQVTLSCSPISGHRSVSWYQQTPGQGLQFLFEYFSETQRNKGNFPGRFSGRQFSNSRSEMNVSTLELGDSALYLCASSLGFFGPSTDTQYFGPGTRLTVL.

The CDR3 DNA is TGTGCCAGCACCCCGGGACCAGGGGATGATGAGCAGTTCTTC. It yields the protein CASTPGPGDDEQFF. The V and J genes are TRBV27 and TRBJ2-1, with TRBD1 as a possible D gene (6 bases). This CDR3 region has 14 residues. The germline V and J ends were trimmed by 7 bases and 8 bases, with 18 bases remaining between them. Germline loops: CDR1 MNHEY, CDR2 SMNVEV (reference sequence).

The CDR3 spells CASSPGDRRYNEQFF. CDR3 DNA sequence: TGTGCCAGCAGCCCCGGGGACAGACGATACAATGAGCAGTTCTTC. The J gene is TRBJ2-1, the V gene TRBV7-3, with 7 bases fitting TRBD1. Germline values: CDR1 SGHTA, CDR2 FQGTGA. The CDR3 loop spans 15 amino acids. V dropped 5 bases and J dropped 4; count of bases not matched to a gene: 8.

V is TRBV13 and J is TRBJ2-3, with D perhaps matching TRBD1 (6 bases). Germline CDR1 reads PRHDT; CDR2 reads FYEKMQ (reference sequence). CDR3 length: 14 amino acids. Trimming cost V 3 bases and J 1 base, with 8 bases left between them. The CDR3 DNA reads TGTGCCAGCAGCTTCGCAGGGGGCACAGATACGCAGTATTTT. The encoded protein is CASSFAGGTDTQYF.

The chain couples TRBV5-4 to TRBJ2-3; the match to TRBD2 covers 7 bases. The junction had 7 bases not matched to a gene; V was cut back by 4 bases and J by 2 bases. Germline CDR1 SGHNT, CDR2 YYREEE (reference sequence). The CDR3 length is 15 residues. DNA of the CDR3: TGTGCCAGCAGCCCGGGGACTAATCCCACAGATACGCAGTATTTT. It specifies CASSPGTNPTDTQYF. The variable domain in full, completed from reference TRBV5-4 and TRBJ2-3, reads ETGVTQSPTHLIKTRGQQVTLRCSSQSGHNTVSWYQQALGQGPQFIFQYYREEENGRGNFPPRFSGLQFPNYSSELNVNALELDDSALYLCASSPGTNPTDTQYFGPGTRLTVL.

This sequence joins TRBV7-9 and TRBJ1-5; 8 bases are a match to TRBD1. The CDR3 runs to 15 residues. CDR1 and CDR2 (germline): SEHNR, FQNEAQ (reference sequence). V was pared by 5 bases and J by 4 bases, with 7 bases of the junction left unmatched. The chain's CDR3 is CASSPGQVGNQPQHF. CDR3 DNA sequence: TGTGCCAGCAGCCCGGGACAGGTTGGTAATCAGCCCCAGCATTTT.